The sequence of this T cell receptor beta chain was determined in a study of beta chain features in type 1 diabetes. Cells sorted by CD45RO/CCR7/CD25/CD127/CD95/CD27 comprised CD4+ naive, central memory, regulatory and stem cell-like memory cells. Between the trimmed V and J ends, which lost 4 bases and 7 bases, there was a span of 12 bases. In germline, CDR1 is MNHEY, CDR2 SMNVEV (reference sequence). The CDR3 runs 13 residues. As concerns this clone: Antigen: not known.

Study results and caveats: Among patients, naive, central memory and Treg TCRB repertoires appeared more similar than among healthy donors. In every one of the four CD4+ subsets, TCRB CDR3s were moderately but significantly shorter in Type 1 diabetes patients. Individuals with type 1 diabetes displayed fewer insertions and more deletions at VDJ junctions.

Sequencing targeted expressed TCRB transcripts, as all isolated RNA had been reverse transcribed. Measured with immunoSEQ multiplex PCR; TCRdb has only the in-frame clones, and not every one. The sample records 250,000 to 300,000 clones, about 24% being singletons. Sequencing was performed on naive CD4+ T cells from blood. The V gene is TRBV27, the J gene TRBJ2-3; D is ambiguous. The clonotype originates from a woman aged 30 to 39 with type 1 diabetes. Written as DNA, the CDR3 is TGTGCCAGCAGTTCTAGAGGCGGAAATACGCAGTATTTT. Protein sequence: CASSSRGGNTQYF.